The entry that follows covers one T cell receptor beta chain sequence. No antigen is known for it. Here immunoSEQ multiplex PCR was the method, and the copy in TCRdb shows in-frame clones only, minus some. The profile shows about 92,000 clones, over 75% of them singletons. The data were taken from a study of glioma-infiltrating T cells after dendritic cell vaccination. Study-wide results and limits: Complete blood and tumor specimen sets were limited to few patients. No direct clonality-survival link was found; a diverse polyclonal response may matter.

The CDR3 runs to 17 residues. J was trimmed by 2 bases and V by 6 bases; bases with no gene match: 6. Per germline, CDR1 MDHEN and CDR2 SYDVKM. The chain combines TRBV28 with TRBJ2-1, with TRBD2 identical over 14 bases. The sequence derives from a human donor with glioblastoma. Sequenced here: blood, sampled before dendritic cell vaccination. The CDR3 DNA is TGTGCCAGCAGCCCGGGACTAGCGGGAGAAGCCTACAATGAGCAGTTCTTC. Protein product: CASSPGLAGEAYNEQFF.